The 25 T cell receptor beta chains reported below all come from one sample, sequenced in a study of regulatory T cells in long-lasting Graves disease. Time point in this sample: newly diagnosed GD, antithyroid drugs for less than 3 months. RNA from PBMCs was the source of the TCR library. Investigators prepared the TCR beta libraries by applying iRepertoire HTBI primers and Arm-PCR of CDR3 regions. MiXCR, run by TCRdb on the multiplex PCR reads, gives a single entry per CDR3 protein. The data contain 400,000 to 500,000 distinct CDR3 sequences, under 15% of them singletons. The same sample was also used in a study of T cells in Graves' hyperthyroidism and ophthalmopathy.

Sequencing used peripheral blood mononuclear cells (PBMCs), obtained at new diagnosis, from a patient treated with antithyroid drugs. The receptors stem from a woman aged 25 to 45 with Graves disease.

This clonotype has a count of ten or more. Given the absence of the conserved phenylalanine or tryptophan at the CDR3 end, a read error is likely. The chain links TRBV2 to TRBJ1-6, with D uncertain. Per germline, CDR1 SNHLY and CDR2 FYNNEI. CDR3 length equals 13 residues. The V end lost 1 base, the J end lost 9 bases, and 7 bases lay between the germline ends. The DNA of the CDR3 is TGTGCCAGCAGTGAAGGGCGTGGTTCACCCCTCCACGTT. It codes for CASSEGRGSPLHV.

This clonotype came up a few times. The CDR3 nucleotides read TGCAGTGCTATGTATATGGGACTTCGAAGCTCCTACGAGCAGTACTTC. This gives the protein CSAMYMGLRSSYEQYF. V gene TRBV20-1 combines with J gene TRBJ2-7; possible D gene TRBD2, 6 bases. The germline V and J ends were trimmed by 4 bases and 0 bases, with 19 bases remaining between them. The CDR3 runs to 16 residues. Germline lookup yields CDR1 DFQATT and CDR2 SNEGSKA (reference sequence).

This clonotype was picked up many times. The CDR3 protein is CASSLRTSGSRGPFF. CDR3 DNA sequence: TGTGCCAGCAGCCTCAGGACTAGCGGGAGCCGCGGGCCGTTCTTC. This chain connects TRBV7-2 to TRBJ2-1; 13 nucleotides line up with TRBD2. The CDR3 spans 15 residues. V lost 5 bases, J lost 15 bases, and 13 bases stayed unmatched. CDR1 SGHTA and CDR2 FQGNSA come from the germline V gene.

J is TRBJ1-2 and V is TRBV28; 8 positions match TRBD1. Looked up from germline, CDR1 is MDHEN and CDR2 is SYDVKM. Trimming took 2 bases from V and 0 from J; bases not matched to a gene: 8. This CDR3 is 17 amino acids long. CDR3 nucleotide sequence: TGTGCCAGCAGTTTAATGACAGGGGAGGGTTCTAACTATGGCTACACCTTC. Translated, it gives CASSLMTGEGSNYGYTF.

The genes are TRBV4-1 and TRBJ2-1, with TRBD2 matching 11 bases. The length of the CDR3 is 17 residues. Germline values: CDR1 MGHRA, CDR2 YSYEKL. V gave up 3 bases and J gave up 5 bases; unmatched junction bases: 9. The CDR3 DNA reads as TGCGCCAGCAGCCATATACTAGCGGGAGTCCCAAACAATGAGCAGTTCTTC. It yields the protein CASSHILAGVPNNEQFF.

This clonotype was counted ten times or more. The junction shows a germline mismatch at one end, possibly a read error. This chain joins TRBV6-1 and TRBJ2-7; no reliable D call. Germline V lookup: CDR1 MNHNS, CDR2 SASEGT. The CDR3 contains 11 residues. Written as DNA, the CDR3 is TGTGCCAGCAGTGAAGGACAACGAATCTTCTTC. It specifies CASSEGQRIFF.

This clonotype was seen many times. The chain has TRBV3-1 and TRBJ2-1; D is unclear. V dropped 4 bases and J dropped 10 bases, with 11 bases sitting between them. CDR1 is LGHDT, CDR2 YNNKEL, per germline (reference sequence). The CDR3 has 12 residues. CDR3 DNA sequence: TGTGCCAGCAGCCTACACGAAAGAGAGCAGTTCTTC. This gives the protein CASSLHEREQFF.

This clonotype was picked up a small number of times. The chain carries TRBV19 and TRBJ2-7, with 14 bases fitting TRBD2. Germline values: CDR1 LNHDA, CDR2 SQIVND (reference sequence). The CDR3 is 15 residues long. V gave up 3 bases and J gave up 6 bases; unmatched junction bases: 4. This CDR3 reads CASSIGTSGSREQYF. For the CDR3, the DNA is TGTGCCAGTAGTATCGGGACTAGCGGGAGCCGCGAGCAGTACTTC.

This clonotype occurred a few times. The CDR3 sequence is CASSPFLTEEAFF. The CDR3 region has the DNA TGTGCCAGTAGTCCCTTTCTTACAGAGGAAGCTTTCTTT. The chain uses TRBV19 and TRBJ1-1, with D hard to call. This CDR3 comprises 13 residues. Germline loops: CDR1 LNHDA, CDR2 SQIVND (reference sequence). With 5 bases removed from V and 8 bases from J, the gap between germline ends came to 15 bases. The whole variable domain, remainder taken from reference TRBV19 and TRBJ1-1, is DGGITQSPKYLFRKEGQNVTLSCEQNLNHDAMYWYRQDPGQGLRLIYYSQIVNDFQKGDIAEGYSVSREKKESFPLTVTSAQKNPTAFYLCASSPFLTEEAFFGQGTRLTVV.

The CDR3 coding sequence is TGCGCCAGCAGCTTGGGGGGCAGCGGGGGGTCCTACAATGAGCAGTTCTTC. Protein sequence: CASSLGGSGGSYNEQFF. The J gene is TRBJ2-1, the V gene TRBV5-1; 9 positions match TRBD2. J was trimmed by 1 base and V by 0 bases; bases with no gene match: 5. Germline-derived CDR1 and CDR2 are SGHRS and YFSETQ. CDR3 length equals 17 residues. The whole variable domain, remainder taken from reference TRBV5-1 and TRBJ2-1, is KAGVTQTPRYLIKTRGQQVTLSCSPISGHRSVSWYQQTPGQGLQFLFEYFSETQRNKGNFPGRFSGRQFSNSRSEMNVSTLELGDSALYLCASSLGGSGGSYNEQFFGPGTRLTVL.

The V and J genes are TRBV7-3 and TRBJ2-6; a weak D match, TRBD1 (6 bases). The CDR3 is made up of 16 amino acids. Germline V gene lookup returns CDR1 SGHTA and CDR2 FQGTGA. V gave up 5 bases and J gave up 1 base, with 12 bases separating them. The chain's CDR3 is CASSVDRMSGANVLTF. The CDR3 DNA sequence: TGTGCCAGCAGCGTCGACAGGATGTCTGGGGCCAACGTCCTGACTTTC.

This chain uses TRBV19 with TRBJ1-6; D unclear. The V end lost 3 bases, the J end lost 9 bases, and 6 bases lay between the germline ends. Germline V gene lookup returns CDR1 LNHDA and CDR2 SQIVND (reference sequence). The CDR3 is made up of 12 amino acids. In DNA, the CDR3 is TGTGCCAGTAGTATTTCGGGTTCACCCCTCCACTTT. The encoded protein is CASSISGSPLHF.

This clonotype has a handful of counts. The chain carries TRBV5-5 and TRBJ2-6; D may match TRBD1 or TRBD2 (5 bases each). CDR1 SGHKS and CDR2 YYEKEE come from the germline V gene (reference sequence). The CDR3 has 17 amino acids. Trimming stripped 3 bases from V and 0 bases from J, with 13 bases between. The CDR3 spells CASSSGTASSGANVLTF. CDR3 coding DNA: TGTGCCAGCAGCTCAGGGACCGCAAGCTCTGGGGCCAACGTCCTGACTTTC.

This clonotype was found many times. The genes are TRBV20-1 and TRBJ1-5; D gene uncertain. This CDR3 has 12 residues. Germline CDR1 is DFQATT and CDR2 is SNEGSKA (reference sequence). Trimming removed 6 bases at V and 0 bases at J, with 6 bases between. The CDR3 DNA reads as TGCAGTGCAGCTGGTAGCAATCAGCCCCAGCATTTT. It translates to CSAAGSNQPQHF.

This clonotype was found a few times. A far larger clone lies a single base away; this is likely a read error. The CDR3 does not close with the conserved phenylalanine or tryptophan, likely indicating a read error. J is TRBJ2-7 and V is TRBV3-1; D not certain. The CDR3 spans 12 residues. Germline CDR1 and CDR2: LGHDT and YNNKEL (reference sequence). V lost 4 bases and J 4 bases, leaving 8 bases between the germline ends. The CDR3 region is CASSLDRYEQYL. The CDR3, as DNA: TGTGCCAGCAGCCTCGACCGATACGAGCAGTACCTC.

The chain has TRBV12-3 or TRBV12-4 and TRBJ2-1; 14 nucleotides line up with TRBD2. The J call is uncertain, as TRBJ2-5 better fits the DNA end. The CDR3 totals 17 residues. CDR3 loop: CASSSGTSGSYQETQYF. For the CDR3, the DNA is TGTGCCAGCAGTTCCGGGACTAGCGGGAGTTACCAAGAGACCCAGTACTTC.

This clonotype was detected many times. The rearrangement joins TRBV27 to TRBJ1-3; D call uncertain. The CDR3 spans 17 residues. Germline CDR1 reads MNHEY; CDR2 reads SMNVEV (reference sequence). The V gene lost 2 bases and the J gene lost 0 bases, with 14 bases spanning the gap. The CDR3 spells CASSLRPGPSSGNTIYF. Here the CDR3 DNA reads TGTGCCAGCAGTTTACGCCCCGGGCCAAGCTCTGGAAACACCATATATTTT.

The table lists this clonotype with many counts. V is TRBV6-1 and J is TRBJ2-3; 7 bases line up with TRBD2. V lost 4 bases, J lost 3 bases, and 7 bases stayed unmatched. Germline CDR1 MNHNS, CDR2 SASEGT. The CDR3 runs to 15 residues. The CDR3 loop reads CASSGSGIGTDTQYF. The CDR3 DNA follows: TGTGCCAGCAGTGGAAGCGGGATCGGGACAGATACGCAGTATTTT.

Only a few counts were recorded for this clonotype. This chain connects TRBV6-1 to TRBJ1-1; D remains unclear. The germline gives CDR1 MNHNS, CDR2 SASEGT. V was clipped by 2 bases and J by 6 bases, with 4 bases between them. This CDR3 comprises 11 residues. The CDR3 bases are TGTGCCAGCAGTGAACTCCCTGAAGCTTTCTTT. Protein: CASSELPEAFF.

The chain combines TRBV30 with TRBJ2-4; tentatively, D is TRBD1 or TRBD2 (6 bases each). Trimming shortened V by 5 bases and J by 7 bases, and 15 bases separated the two germline ends. This CDR3 is 13 amino acids long. CDR1 GTSNPN and CDR2 SVGIG come from the germline V gene (reference sequence). The CDR3, as DNA: TGTGCCTGGGTCAGGGGCGGGGATAACATTCAGTACTTC. Residues: CAWVRGGDNIQYF.

In its sample, this clonotype was seen many times. V is TRBV13 and J is TRBJ2-7; 7 bases fit TRBD2. Germline CDR1 is PRHDT and CDR2 is FYEKMQ (reference sequence). V lost 4 bases, J lost 1 base, and 7 bases stayed unmatched. This CDR3 is 15 amino acids long. The CDR3 is CASSSGLVESYEQYF. CDR3 DNA sequence: TGTGCCAGCAGCTCAGGACTAGTTGAGTCCTACGAGCAGTACTTC. Based on the CDR3 plus reference TRBV13 and TRBJ2-7, the full variable domain is AAGVIQSPRHLIKEKRETATLKCYPIPRHDTVYWYQQGPGQDPQFLISFYEKMQSDKGSIPDRFSAQQFSDYHSELNMSSLELGDSALYFCASSSGLVESYEQYFGPGTRLTVT.

Ten or more counts support this clonotype. The gene calls are TRBV7-9 and TRBJ2-5; D call uncertain. From germline, CDR1 is SEHNR and CDR2 FQNEAQ (reference sequence). V was clipped by 2 bases and J by 1 base, with 8 bases between them. This CDR3 contains 14 residues. CDR3 sequence reads: CASSLRELQETQYF. The CDR3 nucleotides are TGTGCCAGCAGCTTAAGAGAACTCCAAGAGACCCAGTACTTC.

The table lists this clonotype with a few counts. The rearrangement links TRBV5-6 to TRBJ2-2, with TRBD2 identical over 10 bases. Germline V gene sequence: CDR1 SGHDT, CDR2 YYEEEE. V was pared by 8 bases and J by 3 bases, with 19 bases of the junction left unmatched. CDR3 length equals 19 residues. This CDR3 is CASSFPSGRGDYHTGELFF. DNA for the CDR3: TGTGCCAGTAGTTTCCCTAGCGGGAGAGGGGATTACCACACCGGGGAGCTGTTTTTT.

A note on this clonotype: This may be a read error: a much more frequent sequence differs by one nucleotide. The rearrangement uses TRBV4-2 and TRBJ2-7; 11 bases line up with TRBD2. V dropped 0 bases and J dropped 7; count of bases not matched to a gene: 8. From germline, CDR1 is LGHNA and CDR2 YNFKEQ. CDR3 length: 16 residues. DNA for the CDR3: TGTGCCAGCAGCCAAGAAACTAGCGGGAGTTACAATGAGCAGTACTTC. It specifies CASSQETSGSYNEQYF.

The chain uses TRBV4-1 and TRBJ1-5, with D hard to call. Trimming cost V 0 bases and J 4 bases, with 10 bases left between them. The CDR3 has 15 residues. Germline CDR1 is MGHRA and CDR2 is YSYEKL. CDR3 loop: CASSQEHSGNQPQHF. DNA of the CDR3: TGCGCCAGCAGCCAAGAACACAGCGGGAATCAGCCCCAGCATTTT.